This T cell receptor (beta chain) was captured in a study of identical twins (TCRdb year 2016). In terms of the full investigation: To test whether fetal clonotypes persist, this study deep-sequenced TCR alpha and beta repertoires from monozygotic twins, from unrelated adults of various ages, and from cord blood. To rule out contamination, the twin experiments were replicated at different times with different library preparation protocols. The paper's findings and limits, for the study overall: Invariant T cells such as MAIT and iNKT could partly confound zero-insertion analyses, though diverse VJ usage argued against this for most clonotypes. Compared with coincidental sharing between unrelated individuals, out-of-frame TCR alpha sequences shared between twins showed an excess of sequences with low generation probability. Out-of-frame TCR alpha sharing in monozygotic twins was systematically underestimated by recombination models, whereas sharing between unrelated individuals was in agreement with the recombination models. Because the same donors could not be followed over many years, the conclusions depended on cross-sectional statistical analysis. Fewer insertions were carried by abundant cord blood beta clonotypes; a weaker similar trend was observed in young adult naive repertoires, while no such trend was observed in memory repertoires. Excess twin sharing in beta out-of-frame sequences was weaker because fewer shared sequences lowered the signal-to-noise ratio.

From the cysteine up to the phenylalanine, the CDR3 has a length of 13 residues. Only the CDR3 portion is preserved as DNA: 39 bases, with reading frame beginning at the first base. Trimming costs V 1 base and J 4 bases, and their ends lie 8 bases apart. The germline V gene encodes CDR1 SGHRS and CDR2 YFSETQ. Every donor was a healthy Caucasian. The twin cohort consisted of three pairs of female monozygotic twins, all aged about 18 to 30 years. Peripheral blood mononuclear cells were used as the source from which RNA for TCR libraries was isolated. This clonotype has ten or more counts. Its antigen remains undetermined. No quality values exist for individual bases; no much larger clone is one base distant. Receptors were amplified or captured by 5' RACE. Sequencer: Illumina HiSeq 2000. Template switching introduced a universal primer binding site; the final cDNA contained a unique molecular identifier, enabling accurate counting of TCR cDNA molecules. Specific primers in the conserved constant-segment region were used to synthesize first-strand cDNA for TCR alpha and beta chains. To control for contamination, each cDNA library was double barcoded with a SMART-Mk sample barcode plus Illumina barcodes. TruSeq adapter sequences along with Illumina sample barcodes were introduced in two successive PCR steps. TCR alpha and beta cDNA libraries were sequenced on the Illumina HiSeq platform with custom primers. On the study's bioinformatics: Raw reads were processed with MiGEC to extract unique molecular identifiers, and MiXCR was used to determine CDR3 positions. For each individual, recombination models were inferred using an EM algorithm with the repgenHMM and IGoR tools. The tcR package in R was used for shared clonotype analysis, with sharing normalized by the product of cloneset sizes. To study raw recombination free of thymic and clonal selection effects, out-of-frame nonproductive sequences were analyzed. TCRdb reprocessing: public reads trimmed at Q25 with fastp, clones called with MiXCR, in-frame beta chains kept. When rows share a CDR3 protein, they turn into one entry using the most common DNA and genes. These V and J calls are TCRdb output, not the study's own analysis. The sample table holds about 890,000 distinct CDR3 sequences, of which approximately 13% were seen once. Together, the top ten hold around 1.6% of the sample.

These data also formed part of another study, on yellow fever vaccine responses in identical twins. As that second paper reports: According to the authors, the vaccine-induced T cell response in identical twins seemed to be partly convergent and partly specific to each individual. In the study, vaccine-responding T cell clones were precisely tracked in identical twins.

The source material was PBMCs. The TCR originated in a woman aged 18-29 years in good health. Recombination linked TRBV5-1 to TRBJ2-5; the D segment could be TRBD2, given 5 matching bases. The sequenced DNA is TGCGCCAGCAGCTTGCCCGGGGTAGAGACCCAGTACTTC. Its amino acids are CASSLPGVETQYF.